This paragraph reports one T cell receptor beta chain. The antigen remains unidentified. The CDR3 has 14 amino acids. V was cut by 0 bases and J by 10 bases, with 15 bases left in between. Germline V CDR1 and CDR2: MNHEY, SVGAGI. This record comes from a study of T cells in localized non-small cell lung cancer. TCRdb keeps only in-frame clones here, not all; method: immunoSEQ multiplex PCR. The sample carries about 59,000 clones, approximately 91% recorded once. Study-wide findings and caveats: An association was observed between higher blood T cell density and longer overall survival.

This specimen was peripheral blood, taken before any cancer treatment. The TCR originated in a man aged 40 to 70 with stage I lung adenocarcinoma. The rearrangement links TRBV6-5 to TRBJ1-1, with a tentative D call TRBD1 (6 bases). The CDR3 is CASSYSVRGQGAFF. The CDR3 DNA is TGTGCCAGCAGTTACTCGGTACGGGGGCAGGGAGCTTTCTTT.